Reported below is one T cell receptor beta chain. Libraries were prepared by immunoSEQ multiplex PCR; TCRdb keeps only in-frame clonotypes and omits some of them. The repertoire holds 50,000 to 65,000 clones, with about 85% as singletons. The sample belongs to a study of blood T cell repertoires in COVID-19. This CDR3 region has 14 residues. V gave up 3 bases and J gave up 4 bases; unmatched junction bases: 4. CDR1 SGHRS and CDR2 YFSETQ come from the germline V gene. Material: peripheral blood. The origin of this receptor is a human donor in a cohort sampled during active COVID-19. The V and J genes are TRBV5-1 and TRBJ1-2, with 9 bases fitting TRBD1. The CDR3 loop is CASSSGTGPYGYTF. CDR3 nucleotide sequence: TGCGCCAGCAGCTCCGGGACAGGGCCCTATGGCTACACCTTC.